The 15 T cell receptor beta chains below come from one sample, sequenced in a study of blood T cells in healthy people across ages. A second PCR, run for roughly 7 to 11 cycles, used a sample-barcoded 5' primer plus a J-beta primer mix. TCRdb processed the 5' RACE reads anew with MiXCR; each CDR3 protein has one entry. The sample contains around 1,000,000 distinct CDR3 sequences, around two fifths of which appear only once. The sequencing input was blood. These receptors were collected from a man younger than 35 in good health.

J is TRBJ2-7 and V is TRBV30; D is undetermined. CDR3 length equals 15 residues. Trimming pared 2 bases from V and 0 bases from J, leaving 14 bases between. The germline V gene encodes CDR1 GTSNPN and CDR2 SVGIG (reference sequence). The CDR3 sequence is CAWSPTMRFSYEQYF. DNA of the CDR3: TGTGCCTGGAGTCCCACCATGAGGTTCTCCTACGAGCAGTACTTC. Full variable domain (missing parts from reference TRBV30 and TRBJ2-7): SQTIHQWPATLVQPVGSPLSLECTVEGTSNPNLYWYRQAAGRGLQLLFYSVGIGQISSEVPQNLSASRPQDRQFILSSKKLLLSDSGFYLCAWSPTMRFSYEQYFGPGTRLTVT.

This clonotype was seen once. Relative to the germline gene, one junction end is altered; a read error may explain this. The rearrangement links TRBV4-3 to TRBJ1-2; D may be TRBD1 (6 bases). The V gene's germline CDR1 is LGHNA and CDR2 YSLEER. The CDR3 covers 17 residues. The CDR3, as DNA: TGCACCAGCAGCCAAGCTCTACAGGGTCCCCTCAACTATGGCTACACCTTC. Protein product: CTSSQALQGPLNYGYTF.

This clonotype was found once. V usage is TRBV20-1 and J usage is TRBJ2-5; maybe TRBD2 (6 bases). This CDR3 has 13 amino acids. Trimming pared 5 bases from V and 2 bases from J, leaving 12 bases between. Germline CDR1 reads DFQATT; CDR2 reads SNEGSKA (reference sequence). CDR3 in amino acids: CSAGGTIQETQYF. The CDR3, as DNA: TGCAGTGCTGGAGGGACGATACAAGAGACCCAGTACTTC.

The rearrangement links TRBV19 to TRBJ2-7, with D maybe TRBD1 (6 bases). Germline values: CDR1 LNHDA, CDR2 SQIVND (reference sequence). Trimming shortened V by 3 bases and J by 7 bases, and 13 bases separated the two germline ends. This CDR3 is 13 amino acids long. CDR3 amino acids: CASSIDRYNEQYF. CDR3 nucleotide sequence: TGTGCCAGTAGTATTGACAGGTACAATGAGCAGTACTTC.

The rearrangement links TRBV20-1 to TRBJ2-3; TRBD2 might be the D (6 bases). The CDR3 length is 10 residues. The germline V and J ends were trimmed by 7 bases and 9 bases, with 11 bases remaining between them. Germline V gene lookup returns CDR1 DFQATT and CDR2 SNEGSKA (reference sequence). Here the CDR3 reads CSVSDYTQYF. For the CDR3, the DNA is TGCAGTGTTTCGGACTACACGCAGTATTTT.

V usage is TRBV29-1 and J usage is TRBJ1-1; perhaps TRBD1 as D (5 bases). CDR3 length: 13 amino acids. CDR1 is SQVTM, CDR2 ANQGSEA, per germline. The ends were cut back, 7 bases at V and 1 base at J, with 13 bases in the middle. Here the CDR3 DNA reads TGCAGCGGCCGGGTAGGGGCGAACACTGAAGCTTTCTTT. The encoded protein is CSGRVGANTEAFF.

This rearrangement joins TRBV29-1 to TRBJ1-1, with no clear D. Germline CDR1 SQVTM, CDR2 ANQGSEA. This CDR3 has 14 amino acids. V was pared by 2 bases and J by 4 bases, with 14 bases between. CDR3 amino acids: CSVEYGTGSTEAFF. In DNA, the CDR3 is TGCAGCGTTGAATACGGCACGGGGAGCACTGAAGCTTTCTTT.

The chain joins TRBV4-1 to TRBJ1-1; D is perhaps TRBD1 (5 bases). Germline V gene sequence: CDR1 MGHRA, CDR2 YSYEKL. Trimming stripped 1 base from V and 0 bases from J, with 6 bases between. This CDR3 is 14 amino acids long. The chain's CDR3 is CASSQGTMNTEAFF. In DNA, the CDR3 is TGCGCCAGCAGCCAAGGGACAATGAACACTGAAGCTTTCTTT.

DNA for the CDR3: TGTGCCAGCAGAGGACAGACGAACTATGGCTACACCTTC. It codes for CASRGQTNYGYTF. The rearrangement links TRBV6-1 to TRBJ1-2; D perhaps matches TRBD1 (6 bases). The germline V and J ends were trimmed by 6 bases and 2 bases, with 10 bases remaining between them. Germline lookup yields CDR1 MNHNS and CDR2 SASEGT. CDR3 length: 13 residues.

This clonotype was observed at least ten times. The rearrangement uses TRBV7-9 and TRBJ1-4; D ambiguous. Trimming left V 2 bases short and J 0 bases short, with 4 bases between. In germline, CDR1 is SEHNR, CDR2 FQNEAQ (reference sequence). The CDR3 length is 14 residues. DNA for the CDR3: TGTGCCAGCAGCTTACCAGCAACTAATGAAAAACTGTTTTTT. Translated: CASSLPATNEKLFF.

This clonotype came up many times. The V and J genes are TRBV20-1 and TRBJ1-5; D not certain. The CDR3 loop spans 13 amino acids. V lost 3 bases to trimming and J lost 6 bases, with 12 bases between them. Germline lookup yields CDR1 DFQATT and CDR2 SNEGSKA (reference sequence). Here the CDR3 reads CSASPGEGQPQHF. DNA of the CDR3: TGCAGTGCTAGTCCCGGGGAAGGTCAGCCCCAGCATTTT.

The rearrangement uses TRBV7-9 and TRBJ2-7; D may match TRBD1 or TRBD2 (5 bases each). Trimming took 5 bases from V and 4 from J, leaving 15 bases between them. Germline assignment: CDR1 SEHNR and CDR2 FQNEAQ (reference sequence). This CDR3 region has 14 residues. The CDR3: CASSAPGRYYEQYF. The CDR3, as DNA: TGTGCCAGCAGCGCGCCGGGACGGTATTACGAGCAGTACTTC.

This clonotype turned up a few times. The V gene is TRBV7-2, the J gene TRBJ2-3; weak D call: TRBD2 (5 bases). The CDR3 covers 14 residues. The germline V gene encodes CDR1 SGHTA and CDR2 FQGNSA. V was cut by 0 bases and J by 8 bases, with 12 bases left in between. This chain's CDR3 is CASSLAGAGGTQYF. Here the CDR3 DNA reads TGTGCCAGCAGCTTAGCGGGCGCGGGCGGTACGCAGTATTTT.

This clonotype was counted a few times. The chain carries TRBV14 and TRBJ1-1; D not certain. Per germline, CDR1 SGHDN and CDR2 FVKESK. This CDR3 region has 15 residues. V gave up 4 bases and J gave up 4 bases, with 16 bases separating them. The CDR3 bases are TGTGCCAGCAGCCGACCCCTAGGGCGGGCCACTGAAGCTTTCTTT. Protein: CASSRPLGRATEAFF.

The genes are TRBV5-1 and TRBJ2-7; the D is unclear. The CDR3 extends over 13 amino acids. Looked up from germline, CDR1 is SGHRS and CDR2 is YFSETQ. The V end was cut by 1 base, the J end by 5 bases, with 10 bases between. The CDR3 DNA follows: TGCGCCAGCAGCTTGAGTGGGATGAACGAGCAGTACTTC. Amino acid sequence: CASSLSGMNEQYF.